This is a list of T cell receptor beta chains from one sample in a study of OX40 agonist ivuxolimab in advanced cancers. Sequencing used immunoSEQ multiplex PCR; TCRdb keeps in-frame clones, though not all of them. The data show 99,000 or so clones, 91% seen once. The sample consisted of CD4+ or CD8+ T cells sorted from blood, taken in a trial of the OX40 agonist ivuxolimab. These receptor sequences come from an adult with an advanced solid tumor such as melanoma, head and neck, liver or kidney cancer. Both conserved end residues are part of each CDR3. The order of the fields is J gene, V gene, clone size, D gene, CDR3 protein, CDR3 DNA. A D gene is named only where the DNA matches it firmly. Size tells how often a clone was seen (once, few, many) or the class of an expanded clone, and some rows leave it out.

>TRBJ2-7|TRBV4-2|once|NA
CASSQDRVGGYEQYF
TGTGCCAGCAGCCAAGATCGAGTCGGTGGCTACGAGCAGTACTTC
>TRBJ2-3|TRBV5-4|NA|NA
CASSLDTDTQYF
TGTGCCAGCAGCTTGGACACAGATACGCAGTATTTT
>TRBJ1-4|TRBV27|once|NA
CASSPHLTGARATNEKLFF
TGTGCCAGCAGTCCACACTTGACAGGAGCGAGAGCAACTAATGAAAAACTGTTTTTT
>TRBJ1-5|TRBV19|NA|NA
CASSRGPNQPQHF
TGTGCCAGTAGTAGGGGCCCCAATCAGCCCCAGCATTTT
>TRBJ2-1|TRBV4-3|NA|TRBD1
CASSQSYRGRAPSSYNEQFF
TGCGCCAGCAGCCAGTCCTACAGGGGGCGAGCGCCGAGCTCCTACAATGAGCAGTTCTTC
>TRBJ1-5|TRBV5-1|NA|NA
CASSFDSANQPQHF
TGCGCCAGCAGCTTCGACAGCGCCAATCAGCCCCAGCATTTT
>TRBJ2-1|TRBV12-2|once|NA
CARMRFMVSSYNEQFF
TGTGCAAGGATGCGATTTATGGTAAGCTCCTACAATGAGCAGTTCTTC
>TRBJ2-5|TRBV5-4|NA|NA
CASSLTGPVETQYF
TGTGCCAGCAGCTTAACGGGACCGGTCGAGACCCAGTACTTC
>TRBJ2-3|TRBV18|NA|NA
CASSPLGQNSLTDTQYF
TGTGCCAGCTCACCACTCGGACAGAACTCTTTAACAGATACGCAGTATTTT
>TRBJ1-3|TRBV27|once|NA
CASSLTGTSGNTIYF
TGTGCCAGCAGCCTAACAGGGACCTCTGGAAACACCATATATTTT
>TRBJ2-5|TRBV7-8|NA|NA
CASRPRGSARETQYF
TGTGCCAGCAGACCTCGGGGCAGCGCAAGGGAGACCCAGTACTTC
>TRBJ1-5|TRBV2|NA|NA
CASSGVGGSNQPQHF
TGTGCCAGCAGTGGTGTCGGAGGGTCCAATCAGCCCCAGCATTTT
>TRBJ2-1|TRBV7-2|NA|TRBD1
CASSFRDRGLNEQFF
TGTGCCAGCAGCTTTCGGGACAGGGGGCTAAATGAGCAGTTCTTC
>TRBJ2-5|TRBV7-7|NA|NA
CASSSSPAETQYF
TGTGCCAGCAGCTCCTCCCCTGCGGAGACCCAGTACTTC
>TRBJ2-5|TRBV7-2|NA|NA
CASSFGGGSETQYF
TGTGCCAGCAGCTTTGGAGGGGGCTCCGAGACCCAGTACTTC
>TRBJ1-5|TRBV6-6|NA|NA
CASRGRMNQPQHF
TGTGCCAGCCGCGGTCGGATGAATCAGCCCCAGCATTTT
>TRBJ1-5|TRBV29-1|few|NA
CSATIGGNQPQHF
TGCAGCGCCACGATCGGGGGCAATCAGCCCCAGCATTTT
>TRBJ2-7|TRBV5-1|NA|NA
CASSRETGAITYEQYF
TGCGCCAGCAGCCGTGAGACAGGAGCCATTACTTACGAGCAGTACTTC
>TRBJ1-5|TRBV7-3|NA|TRBD1
CASSRQGGSNQPQHF
TGTGCCAGCAGCCGACAGGGGGGAAGCAATCAGCCCCAGCATTTT
>TRBJ2-7|TRBV4-2|NA|NA
CASSQDLDRYYEQYF
TGTGCCAGCAGCCAAGACTTAGACAGATACTACGAGCAGTACTTC
>TRBJ1-5|TRBV7-3|NA|NA
CASSRGRNQPQHF
TGTGCCAGCAGCCGTGGTAGAAATCAGCCCCAGCATTTT
>TRBJ2-2|TRBV13|NA|NA
CASSLGGVGELFF
TGTGCCAGCAGCTTAGGCGGGGTCGGGGAGCTGTTTTTT
>TRBJ2-1|TRBV5-8|NA|TRBD2
CASSSYTSGTKYNEQFF
TGTGCCAGCAGCTCGTATACTAGCGGGACTAAGTACAATGAGCAGTTCTTC
>TRBJ2-5|TRBV5-6|NA|TRBD1
CASSDWTGQETQYF
TGTGCCAGCAGCGATTGGACAGGACAAGAGACCCAGTACTTC